A single sample is the source of the 27 T cell receptor beta chains below, sequenced in a study of human T cells and chemical hapten exposure. Time point described: patch test 1, 2 weeks after DPC sensitization. Treatment defined: therapeutic diphenylcyclopropenone sensitization with weekly scalp DPC. TCRdb used MiXCR to reprocess the RACE reads, holding one entry per CDR3 protein. The sample gives roughly 380,000 distinct CDR3 sequences, approximately 5.1% of which show up once; around 2.3% is in the top ten. The material sequenced was whole blood, taken in connection with sensitization to the hapten diphenylcyclopropenone (DPC). These receptors were obtained from a woman aged 45-65 years with alopecia areata. Some clones in this sample may be carry-over from other donors' samples.

This clonotype has just a few counts. The CDR3 nucleotides are TGTGCCAGCAGCCTCCAGGGATTCGTTTATGGCTACACCTTC. Translating gives CASSLQGFVYGYTF. This sequence joins TRBV5-5 and TRBJ1-2; maybe TRBD1 (5 bases). This CDR3 spans 14 amino acids. V was trimmed by 4 bases and J by 5 bases, leaving 15 bases between them. In germline, CDR1 is SGHKS, CDR2 YYEKEE (reference sequence).

This chain connects TRBV5-4 to TRBJ2-1; 12 bases are shared with TRBD2. Losses at the gene ends were 4 bases for V and 4 bases for J; bases not matched to a gene: 6. This CDR3 has 16 amino acids. The germline V gene has CDR1 SGHNT and CDR2 YYREEE (reference sequence). CDR3 in DNA: TGTGCCAGCAGCCCCATGACTAGCGGGGGATACAATGAGCAGTTCTTC. Its translation is CASSPMTSGGYNEQFF.

This clonotype was counted ten times or more. V gene TRBV5-1 combines with J gene TRBJ1-1; D may be TRBD1 (5 bases). V was trimmed by 7 bases and J by 1 base, leaving 17 bases between them. Germline CDR1 and CDR2: SGHRS and YFSETQ. The CDR3 contains 15 residues. For the CDR3, the DNA is TGCGCCAGCTTTGCAGGGACGGGCCGGAACACTGAAGCTTTCTTT. This sequence encodes CASFAGTGRNTEAFF.

V gene TRBV28 combines with J gene TRBJ2-7; the match to TRBD2 covers 11 bases. Germline trimming cut 3 bases from V and 3 bases from J; bases unmatched to any gene: 4. This CDR3 has 15 residues. Germline V gene data show CDR1 as MDHEN and CDR2 as SYDVKM. The CDR3 nucleotides are TGTGCCAGCAGTTTCCGTAGCGGGAGGGACTACGAGCAGTACTTC. Translation: CASSFRSGRDYEQYF.

This clonotype was observed many times. This chain connects TRBV7-2 to TRBJ1-5; TRBD1 aligns across 8 bases. V lost 5 bases, J lost 4 bases, and 4 bases stayed unmatched. Germline CDR1 is SGHTA and CDR2 is FQGNSA. CDR3 length: 14 amino acids. The CDR3 bases are TGTGCCAGCAGCGCTTACAGGGGGAATCAGCCCCAGCATTTT. Amino acids: CASSAYRGNQPQHF.

This clonotype was counted a few times. The rearrangement links TRBV12-3 or TRBV12-4 to TRBJ2-2; 11 bases agree with TRBD2. There are 13 residues in the CDR3. V shed 5 bases, J shed 8 bases, and the junction held 1 base outside the gene matches. CDR3 residues: CASSRTSGGELFF. The CDR3 DNA sequence: TGTGCCAGCAGTCGGACTAGCGGGGGGGAGCTGTTTTTT.

The rearrangement uses TRBV15 and TRBJ2-7; the match to TRBD2 covers 12 bases. The germline gives CDR1 LNHNV, CDR2 YYDKDF (reference sequence). This CDR3 is 19 amino acids long. V trimming: 5 bases; J trimming: 0 bases; junction bases outside the gene matches: 14. CDR3 nucleotides: TGTGCCACCAGCGGGACCCTAAGACTAGCGGGAGAGAGCTCCTACGAGCAGTACTTC. This codes for CATSGTLRLAGESSYEQYF.

This clonotype was counted at least ten times. The chain combines TRBV6-5 with TRBJ2-1; 10 bases map to TRBD2. V dropped 5 bases and J dropped 4; count of bases not matched to a gene: 5. There are 15 residues in the CDR3. The germline V gene has CDR1 MNHEY and CDR2 SVGAGI. The CDR3 coding sequence is TGTGCCAGCAGTCTCGGGACTAGCGAGTACAATGAGCAGTTCTTC. It yields the protein CASSLGTSEYNEQFF.

This clonotype was counted between two and nine times. This rearrangement joins TRBV7-2 to TRBJ2-1; 8 bases match TRBD2. The J segment lost 1 base and the V segment lost 2 bases, leaving 1 base of the junction unmatched. This CDR3 region has 15 residues. Germline V gene sequence: CDR1 SGHTA, CDR2 FQGNSA. The CDR3 nucleotides read TGTGCCAGCAGCTTACGGGAGGGGTCCTACAATGAGCAGTTCTTC. It encodes CASSLREGSYNEQFF.

The chain's CDR3 is CASSPVAGPNTGELFF. The CDR3 region has the DNA TGTGCCAGCAGCCCTGTAGCGGGGCCGAACACCGGGGAGCTGTTTTTT. The chain is built from TRBV7-2 and TRBJ2-2; 8 positions match TRBD2. The CDR3 consists of 16 residues. Germline V gene sequence: CDR1 SGHTA, CDR2 FQGNSA. V was pared by 5 bases and J by 0 bases, with 5 bases of the junction left unmatched.

This clonotype has ten or more counts. This chain joins TRBV25-1 and TRBJ1-1; tentative D call: TRBD1 (6 bases). CDR1 is MGHDK, CDR2 SYGVNS, per germline. The CDR3 runs 13 residues. With 6 bases removed from V and 2 bases from J, the gap between germline ends came to 10 bases. CDR3 sequence: CASRAQGNTEAFF. CDR3 sequence (DNA): TGTGCCAGCAGGGCACAGGGAAACACTGAAGCTTTCTTT.

The table lists this clonotype with many counts. V and J are TRBV4-1 and TRBJ2-7, with 9 bases fitting TRBD1. The CDR3 extends over 15 amino acids. Per the germline V gene, CDR1 is MGHRA and CDR2 is YSYEKL. J gave up 5 bases and V 1 base, and 6 bases lay outside the gene matches. CDR3 nucleotide sequence: TGCGCCAGCAGCCAAGTTGGGACAGGGTCCGACGAGCAGTACTTC. This encodes CASSQVGTGSDEQYF.

This clonotype was seen repeatedly, ten times or more. V gene TRBV3-1 combines with J gene TRBJ2-7; TRBD1 agrees at 8 bases. The J segment lost 7 bases and the V segment lost 4 bases, leaving 6 bases of the junction unmatched. This CDR3 comprises 13 residues. CDR1 is LGHDT and CDR2 is YNNKEL in the germline V gene (reference sequence). CDR3 DNA sequence: TGTGCCAGCAGCCCGGACGGGACAGGTGAGCAGTACTTC. Encoded protein: CASSPDGTGEQYF.

In its sample, this clonotype was seen a few times. This chain connects TRBV18 to TRBJ2-7, with a weak D call TRBD1 (5 bases). The V end was cut by 6 bases, the J end by 5 bases, with 14 bases between. In germline, CDR1 is KGHSH, CDR2 LQKENI. The CDR3 extends over 13 amino acids. CDR3 sequence reads: CASSVGQGDEQYF. The CDR3 bases are TGTGCCAGCTCCGTGGGGCAGGGCGACGAGCAGTACTTC.

For the CDR3, the DNA is TGTGCCAGCAGCTTAGTGGAAGGAAGTTCACCCCTCCACTTT. It yields the protein CASSLVEGSSPLHF. The V gene is TRBV7-2, the J gene TRBJ1-6; no clear D. CDR3 size: 14 residues. Trimming removed 1 base at V and 9 bases at J, with 10 bases between. Germline V gene sequence: CDR1 SGHTA, CDR2 FQGNSA.

At least ten counts were recorded for this clonotype. V and J are TRBV7-9 and TRBJ1-5; D remains unclear. The CDR3 length is 12 residues. With 3 bases removed from V and 4 bases from J, the gap between germline ends came to 4 bases. In germline, CDR1 is SEHNR, CDR2 FQNEAQ (reference sequence). The CDR3 DNA reads as TGTGCCAGCAGCTTCACTAATCAGCCCCAGCATTTT. Amino acid sequence: CASSFTNQPQHF.

This clonotype appeared many times. V gene TRBV3-1 combines with J gene TRBJ2-6; D is unresolved. V gave up 4 bases and J gave up 4 bases, with 5 bases separating them. CDR3 size: 13 residues. The germline V gene encodes CDR1 LGHDT and CDR2 YNNKEL (reference sequence). As DNA, the CDR3 is TGTGCCAGCAGCCCCGGGGGGGCCAACGTCCTGACTTTC. This gives the protein CASSPGGANVLTF.

The V and J genes are TRBV4-3 and TRBJ2-7; weak D call: TRBD1 (6 bases). Germline CDR1 reads LGHNA; CDR2 reads YSLEER. The V end lost 2 bases, the J end lost 6 bases, and 11 bases lay between the germline ends. This CDR3 comprises 13 residues. This chain's CDR3 is CASSQLLQGEQYF. The CDR3 DNA follows: TGCGCCAGCAGCCAATTACTACAGGGCGAGCAGTACTTC.

This clonotype was seen repeatedly, ten times or more. This chain connects TRBV6-1 to TRBJ1-2; tentative D call: TRBD1 (6 bases). The germline V and J ends were trimmed by 4 bases and 2 bases, with 17 bases remaining between them. Germline CDR1 MNHNS, CDR2 SASEGT. This CDR3 contains 16 residues. DNA for the CDR3: TGTGCCAGCAGTGGAGGGACAAGGAGTTTGAACTATGGCTACACCTTC. Its translation is CASSGGTRSLNYGYTF.

J is TRBJ2-1 and V is TRBV19; TRBD2 agrees at 14 bases. V lost 0 bases and J lost 6; bases outside the gene matches: 13. In germline, CDR1 is LNHDA, CDR2 SQIVND (reference sequence). This CDR3 is 20 amino acids long. CDR3 loop: CASSIDPPGLAGGRRNEQFF. The CDR3 nucleotides read TGTGCCAGTAGTATAGATCCTCCCGGACTAGCGGGAGGACGGCGCAATGAGCAGTTCTTC.

This clonotype was recorded at least ten times. The chain employs TRBV6-2 or TRBV6-3 and TRBJ2-4; perhaps TRBD2 as D (5 bases). The CDR3 spans 18 residues. Trimming shortened V by 0 bases and J by 0 bases, and 15 bases separated the two germline ends. Germline CDR1 MNHEY, CDR2 SVGEGT. The CDR3 coding sequence is TGTGCCAGCAGTTACTCGGAGTCTAGCCTTAAAGCCAAAAACATTCAGTACTTC. It specifies CASSYSESSLKAKNIQYF.

This clonotype was seen at least ten times. V gene TRBV12-3 or TRBV12-4 combines with J gene TRBJ1-1, with no clear D. This CDR3 is built from 13 residues. V lost 6 bases and J lost 1, with 9 bases in between. The CDR3 region has the DNA TGTGCCAGCAGCCGTGGCCAGAACACTGAAGCTTTCTTT. Its translation: CASSRGQNTEAFF.

There are many counts of this clonotype. This sequence joins TRBV6-1 and TRBJ2-1; 9 nucleotides line up with TRBD1. The CDR3 is 14 residues long. Per the germline V gene, CDR1 is MNHNS and CDR2 is SASEGT. V trimming: 9 bases; J trimming: 7 bases; junction bases outside the gene matches: 10. In nucleotides, the CDR3 is TGTGCCAGTATGCCGGGACAGGGCCTAAATGAGCAGTTCTTC. Amino acid sequence: CASMPGQGLNEQFF.

This clonotype was detected many times. V gene TRBV27 combines with J gene TRBJ2-4; D is possibly TRBD1 (6 bases). The V gene lost 3 bases and the J gene lost 10 bases, with 7 bases spanning the gap. This CDR3 has 11 residues. Germline CDR1 is MNHEY and CDR2 is SMNVEV (reference sequence). This CDR3 is CASSLGAIQYF. CDR3 DNA sequence: TGTGCCAGCAGTTTGGGGGCTATTCAGTACTTC.

The table lists this clonotype with many counts. The chain carries TRBV20-1 and TRBJ2-5; tentatively, D is TRBD2 (6 bases). The CDR3 consists of 12 residues. Germline V gene data show CDR1 as DFQATT and CDR2 as SNEGSKA (reference sequence). The CDR3 nucleotides read TGCAGCGTAGGCGGGAATCAAGAGACCCAGTACTTC. This codes for CSVGGNQETQYF.

This clonotype appeared many times. The gene calls are TRBV28 and TRBJ2-6, with TRBD1 identical over 8 bases. Trimming at V came to 9 bases and at J to 4 bases, leaving 8 bases not matched to a gene. CDR1 is MDHEN and CDR2 is SYDVKM in the germline V gene. The CDR3 contains 15 residues. This chain's CDR3 is CASSGGRGGANVLTF. Here the CDR3 DNA reads TGTGCCAGTTCAGGGGGCAGAGGAGGGGCCAACGTCCTGACTTTC.

This clonotype was detected many times. The chain has TRBV7-2 and TRBJ2-1, with D possibly being TRBD1 (5 bases). Trimming cost V 8 bases and J 9 bases, with 11 bases left between them. This CDR3 is built from 11 residues. CDR1 is SGHTA, CDR2 FQGNSA, per germline. The CDR3 bases are TGTGCCAGCTTACAGGTAGCTGAGCAGTTCTTC. Translating it yields CASLQVAEQFF.